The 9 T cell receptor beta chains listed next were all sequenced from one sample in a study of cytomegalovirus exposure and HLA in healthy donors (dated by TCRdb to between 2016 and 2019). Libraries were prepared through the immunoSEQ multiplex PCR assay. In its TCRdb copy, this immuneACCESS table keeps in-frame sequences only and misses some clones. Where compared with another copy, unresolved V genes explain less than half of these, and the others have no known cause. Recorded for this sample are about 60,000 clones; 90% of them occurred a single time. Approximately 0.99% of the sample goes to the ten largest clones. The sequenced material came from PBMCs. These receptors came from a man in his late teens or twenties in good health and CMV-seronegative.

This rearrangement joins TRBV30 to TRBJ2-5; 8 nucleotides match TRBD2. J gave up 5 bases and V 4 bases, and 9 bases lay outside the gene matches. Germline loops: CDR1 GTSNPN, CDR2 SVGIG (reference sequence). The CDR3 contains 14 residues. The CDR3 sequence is CAWTSREGRETQYF. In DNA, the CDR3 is TGTGCCTGGACCTCCCGGGAGGGCCGGGAGACCCAGTACTTC.

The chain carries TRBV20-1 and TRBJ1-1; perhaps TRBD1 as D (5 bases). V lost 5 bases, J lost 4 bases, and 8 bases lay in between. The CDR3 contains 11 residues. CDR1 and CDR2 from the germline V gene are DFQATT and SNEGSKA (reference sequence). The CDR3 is CSAARATEAFF. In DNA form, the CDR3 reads TGCAGTGCTGCCAGGGCCACTGAAGCTTTCTTT.

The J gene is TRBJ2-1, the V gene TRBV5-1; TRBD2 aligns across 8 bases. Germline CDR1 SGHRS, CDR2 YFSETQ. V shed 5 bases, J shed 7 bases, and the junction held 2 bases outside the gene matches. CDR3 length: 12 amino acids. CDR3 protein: CASSSGGNEQFF. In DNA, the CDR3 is TGCGCCAGCAGTTCGGGGGGGAATGAGCAGTTCTTC. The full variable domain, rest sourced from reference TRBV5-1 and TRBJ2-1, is KAGVTQTPRYLIKTRGQQVTLSCSPISGHRSVSWYQQTPGQGLQFLFEYFSETQRNKGNFPGRFSGRQFSNSRSEMNVSTLELGDSALYLCASSSGGNEQFFGPGTRLTVL.

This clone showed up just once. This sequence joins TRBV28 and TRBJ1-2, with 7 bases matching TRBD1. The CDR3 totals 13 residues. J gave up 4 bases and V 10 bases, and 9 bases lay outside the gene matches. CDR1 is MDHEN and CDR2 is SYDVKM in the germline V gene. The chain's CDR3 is CANRDRRTYGYTF. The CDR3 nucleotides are TGTGCCAATCGGGACAGACGAACCTATGGCTACACCTTC.

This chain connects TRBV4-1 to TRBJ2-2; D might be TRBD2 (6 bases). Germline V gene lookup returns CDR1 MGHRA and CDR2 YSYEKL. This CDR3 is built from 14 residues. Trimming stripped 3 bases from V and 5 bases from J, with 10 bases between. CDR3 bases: TGCGCCAGCAGCCACATAGGAGGGACCGGGGAGCTGTTTTTT. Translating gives CASSHIGGTGELFF.

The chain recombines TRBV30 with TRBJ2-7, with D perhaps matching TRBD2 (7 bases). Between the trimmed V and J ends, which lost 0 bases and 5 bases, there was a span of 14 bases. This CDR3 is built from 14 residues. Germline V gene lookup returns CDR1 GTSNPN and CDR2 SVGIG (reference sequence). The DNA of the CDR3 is TGTGCCTGGAGTGTAAGGGGGGGAGTGGACGAGCAGTACTTC. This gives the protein CAWSVRGGVDEQYF.

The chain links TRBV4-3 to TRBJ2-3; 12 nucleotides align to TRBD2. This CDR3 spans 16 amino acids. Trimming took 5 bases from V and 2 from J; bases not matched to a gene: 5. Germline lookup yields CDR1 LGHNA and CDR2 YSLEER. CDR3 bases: TGCGCCAGCAGCTATGGACTAGCGGGAACCACAGATACGCAGTATTTT. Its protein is CASSYGLAGTTDTQYF.

In DNA, the CDR3 is TGTGCCAGCAGTATCGCAGGGTCGGAGACCCAGTACTTC. It translates to CASSIAGSETQYF. This chain uses TRBV25-1 with TRBJ2-5, with D possibly matching TRBD1 (5 bases). Germline CDR1 MGHDK, CDR2 SYGVNS. Deletions cut 5 bases from V and 5 bases from J, with 12 bases between. The CDR3 runs to 13 residues.

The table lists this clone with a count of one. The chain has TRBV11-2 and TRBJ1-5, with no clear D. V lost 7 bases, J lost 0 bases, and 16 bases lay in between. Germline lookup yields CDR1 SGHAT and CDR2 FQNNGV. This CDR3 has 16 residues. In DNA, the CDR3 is TGTGCCAGCATCCAGCGAGGGCTTTATAGCAATCAGCCCCAGCATTTT. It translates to CASIQRGLYSNQPQHF. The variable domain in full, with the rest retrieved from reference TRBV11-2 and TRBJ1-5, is EAGVAQSPRYKIIEKRQSVAFWCNPISGHATLYWYQQILGQGPKLLIQFQNNGVVDDSQLPKDRFSAERLKGVDSTLKIQPAKLEDSAVYLCASIQRGLYSNQPQHFGDGTRLSIL.